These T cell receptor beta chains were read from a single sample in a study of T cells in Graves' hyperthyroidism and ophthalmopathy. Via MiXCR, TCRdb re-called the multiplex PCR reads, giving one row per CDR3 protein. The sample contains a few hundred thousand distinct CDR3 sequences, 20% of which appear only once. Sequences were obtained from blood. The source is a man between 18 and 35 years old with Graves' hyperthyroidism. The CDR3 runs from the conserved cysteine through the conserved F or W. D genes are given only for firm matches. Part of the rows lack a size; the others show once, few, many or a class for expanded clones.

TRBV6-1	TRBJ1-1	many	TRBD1	CASTRIRTGTNTEAFF	TGTGCCAGCACCAGAATACGGACAGGGACGAACACTGAAGCTTTCTTT
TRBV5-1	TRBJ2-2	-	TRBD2	CASSFSGLVNTGELFF	TGCGCCAGCAGTTTTTCGGGACTAGTCAACACCGGGGAGCTGTTTTTT
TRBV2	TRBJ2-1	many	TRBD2	CASSAGTSGNNEQFF	TGTGCCAGCAGCGCCGGGACTAGCGGTAACAATGAGCAGTTCTTC
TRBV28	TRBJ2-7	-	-	CASSFVSRGILYEQYF	TGTGCCAGCAGTTTCGTTAGCCGGGGGATCCTCTACGAGCAGTACTTC
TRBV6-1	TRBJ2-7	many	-	CASSKGPTTYEQYF	TGTGCCAGCAGTAAGGGGCCGACTACCTACGAGCAGTACTTC
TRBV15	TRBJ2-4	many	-	CATSPPGTLNIQYF	TGTGCCACCAGTCCTCCCGGGACTCTAAACATTCAGTACTTC
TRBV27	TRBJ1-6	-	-	CASSRGGTRLDSPLHF	TGTGCCAGCAGTCGGGGGGGGACCCGGCTGGATTCACCCCTCCACTTT
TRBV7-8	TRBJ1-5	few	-	CASSVGQYSNQPQHF	TGTGCCAGCAGCGTTGGACAGTATAGCAATCAGCCCCAGCATTTT
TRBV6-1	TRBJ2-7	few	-	CASRDVGGTYEQYF	TGTGCCAGCAGGGACGTCGGCGGGACCTACGAGCAGTACTTC
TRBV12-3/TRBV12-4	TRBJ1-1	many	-	CASSLMEGTEAFF	TGTGCCAGCAGTTTGATGGAGGGCACTGAAGCTTTCTTT
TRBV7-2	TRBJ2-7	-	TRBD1	CASSLAPGQGFEQYF	TGTGCCAGCAGCTTAGCGCCCGGACAGGGCTTCGAGCAGTACTTC
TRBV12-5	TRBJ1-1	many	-	CASGLSGATTEAFF	TGTGCTAGTGGTTTGTCAGGGGCGACCACTGAAGCTTTCTTT
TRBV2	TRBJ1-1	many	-	CASTRVGTEAFF	TGTGCCAGCACCAGGGTGGGCACTGAAGCTTTCTTT
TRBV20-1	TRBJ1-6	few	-	CSARAAAFSINSPLHF	TGCAGTGCTAGAGCGGCGGCTTTTAGCATCAATTCACCCCTCCACTTT
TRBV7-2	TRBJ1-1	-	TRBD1	CASSYDRGLEEAFF	TGTGCCAGCAGCTACGACAGGGGGCTAGAAGAAGCTTTCTTT
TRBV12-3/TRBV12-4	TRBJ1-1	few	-	CASSFSAELTEAFF	TGTGCCAGCAGTTTCTCAGCAGAACTGACTGAAGCTTTCTTT
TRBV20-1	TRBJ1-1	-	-	CRGGRDTNTEAFF	TGCAGGGGGGGACGGGACACTAACACTGAAGCTTTCTTT
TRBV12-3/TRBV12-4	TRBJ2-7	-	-	CASSPFGAGAYEQYF	TGTGCCAGCAGTCCTTTCGGGGCAGGGGCCTACGAGCAGTACTTC
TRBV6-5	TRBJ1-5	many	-	CASSYMGINGNQPQHF	TGTGCCAGCAGTTACATGGGAATAAATGGCAATCAGCCCCAGCATTTT
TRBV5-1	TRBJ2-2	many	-	CASSFPTGNTGELFF	TGCGCCAGCAGCTTCCCGACAGGGAACACCGGGGAGCTGTTTTTT
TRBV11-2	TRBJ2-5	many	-	CASSQIATRGTQYF	TGTGCCAGCAGTCAGATAGCGACCCGGGGGACCCAGTACTTC
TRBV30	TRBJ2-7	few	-	CAWSDAGWHEQYF	TGTGCCTGGAGTGACGCAGGGTGGCACGAGCAGTACTTC
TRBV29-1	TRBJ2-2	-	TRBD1	CSGTGLAGELFF	TGCAGCGGGACAGGGTTGGCCGGGGAGCTGTTTTTT
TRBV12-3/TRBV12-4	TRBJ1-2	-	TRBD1	CASSLGTGDHYTF	TGTGCCAGCAGTTTAGGGACAGGGGACCACTACACCTTC
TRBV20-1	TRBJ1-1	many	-	CSAIGGAATEAFF	TGCAGTGCTATAGGAGGGGCCGCCACTGAAGCTTTCTTT
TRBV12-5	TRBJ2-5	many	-	CASGFGTKQETQYF	TGTGCTAGTGGTTTCGGGACCAAACAAGAGACCCAGTACTTC
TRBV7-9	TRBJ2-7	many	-	CASSITGINYEQYF	TGTGCCAGCAGCATTACAGGAATTAACTACGAGCAGTACTTC
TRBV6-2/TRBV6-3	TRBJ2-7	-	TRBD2	CASSRGAGGREQYF	TGTGCCAGCAGCCGGGGAGCGGGGGGGCGCGAGCAGTACTTC
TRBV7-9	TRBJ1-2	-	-	CASSLPGTKYGYTF	TGTGCCAGCAGCCTTCCCGGGACAAAATATGGCTACACCTTC
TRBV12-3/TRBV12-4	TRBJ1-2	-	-	CASSSLGWDGYTF	TGTGCCAGCAGTTCCCTTGGCTGGGATGGCTACACCTTC
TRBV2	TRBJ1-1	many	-	CASSENSLNTEAFF	TGTGCCAGCAGTGAAAACAGTCTTAACACTGAAGCTTTCTTT
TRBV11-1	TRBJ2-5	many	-	CASSLGVDWDISVETQYF	TGTGCCAGCAGCTTAGGCGTGGATTGGGACATAAGCGTAGAGACCCAGTACTTC
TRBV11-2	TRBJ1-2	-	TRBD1	CASSPSGWGQRNYGYTF	TGTGCCAGCAGCCCTTCGGGTTGGGGACAGCGGAACTATGGCTACACCTTC
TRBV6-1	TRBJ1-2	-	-	CASSEGDNGYTF	TGTGCCAGCAGTGAGGGGGATAATGGCTACACCTTC
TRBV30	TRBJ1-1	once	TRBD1	CAWGRGRNTEAFF	TGTGCCTGGGGCAGGGGGCGTAACACTGAAGCTTTCTTT
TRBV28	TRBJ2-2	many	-	CASSPMGQGSSTGELFF	TGTGCCAGCAGTCCTATGGGCCAGGGGAGTAGCACCGGGGAGCTGTTTTTT
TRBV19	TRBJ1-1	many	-	CASKRGMNTEAFF	TGTGCCAGTAAAAGGGGCATGAACACTGAAGCTTTCTTT
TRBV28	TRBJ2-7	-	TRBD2	CASSSDVIAGEQYF	TGTGCCAGCAGTTCGGACGTCATAGCGGGAGAACAGTACTTC
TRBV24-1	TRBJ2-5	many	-	CATSDPRGTQETQYF	TGTGCCACCAGTGATCCCCGGGGAACCCAAGAGACCCAGTACTTC
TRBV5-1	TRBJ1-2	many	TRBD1	CASSGGTGSSYGYTF	TGCGCCAGCAGCGGGGGGACAGGGTCGAGCTATGGCTACACCTTC
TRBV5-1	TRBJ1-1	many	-	CASSFVGPTNTEAFF	TGCGCCAGCAGCTTTGTCGGGCCGACGAACACTGAAGCTTTCTTT
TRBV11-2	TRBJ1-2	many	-	CASSSPQDSTLRSYTF	TGTGCCAGCAGCTCTCCCCAGGACAGCACCCTCAGAAGCTACACCTTC
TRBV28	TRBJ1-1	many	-	CASSFDPTGTEAFF	TGTGCCAGCAGTTTCGACCCGACGGGTACTGAAGCTTTCTTT
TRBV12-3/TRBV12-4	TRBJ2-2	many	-	CASSRRINTGELFF	TGTGCCAGCAGCCGGCGAATAAACACCGGGGAGCTGTTTTTT
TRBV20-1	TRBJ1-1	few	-	CSARAGRHGTENTEAFF	TGCAGTGCTAGAGCCGGACGCCACGGAACGGAGAACACTGAAGCTTTCTTT
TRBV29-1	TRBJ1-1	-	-	CSVGNNPWGEAFF	TGCAGCGTTGGCAATAACCCTTGGGGTGAAGCTTTCTTT
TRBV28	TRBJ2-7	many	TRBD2	CASKPAGVYEQYF	TGTGCCAGCAAGCCGGCGGGGGTATACGAGCAGTACTTC
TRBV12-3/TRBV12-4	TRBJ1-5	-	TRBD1	CASLGQNQPQHF	TGTGCCAGCCTGGGACAGAATCAGCCCCAGCATTTT
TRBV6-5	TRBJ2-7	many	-	CATSDPVLYEQYF	TGTGCCACGTCAGACCCTGTCCTCTACGAGCAGTACTTC
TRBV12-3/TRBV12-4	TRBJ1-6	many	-	CASSLLGRDSPLHF	TGTGCCAGCAGTTTACTGGGAAGGGATTCACCCCTCCACTTT
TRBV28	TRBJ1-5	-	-	CASSFGRVGNQPQHF	TGTGCCAGCAGTTTCGGCAGGGTTGGCAATCAGCCCCAGCATTTT
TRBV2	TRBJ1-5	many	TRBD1	CASRGDRGGQPQHF	TGTGCCAGCAGGGGCGACAGGGGTGGCCAGCCCCAGCATTTT
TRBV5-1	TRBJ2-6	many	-	CASSRTAGANVLTF	TGTGCCAGCAGTAGAACAGCTGGGGCCAACGTCCTGACTTTC
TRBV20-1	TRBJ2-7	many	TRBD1	CSAASGQGSFEQYF	TGCAGTGCCGCCTCGGGACAGGGATCTTTCGAGCAGTACTTC
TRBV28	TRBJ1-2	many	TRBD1	CASSQLGQAGYGYTF	TGTGCCAGCAGTCAGCTAGGACAGGCGGGCTATGGCTACACCTTC